Detailed here is one T cell receptor beta chain. The source of the sample is a study of T cell repertoires in cytomegalovirus infection. TCRdb reprocessed the reads with MiXCR, giving one entry per CDR3 protein. The sample includes approximately 100,000 distinct CDR3 sequences, 23% of them seen just once. CDR3 length: 14 residues. With 6 bases clipped from V and 2 bases from J, the junction kept 3 bases outside the gene matches. CDR1 ENHRY and CDR2 SYGVKD come from the germline V gene. The TCR comes from a human donor in good health (CMV status not recorded). Some clones in this sample may be carry-over from other donors' samples. The chain employs TRBV10-3 and TRBJ2-7; TRBD1 matches 11 bases. The sequenced material came from CD8+ T cells from PBMCs. The DNA of the CDR3 is TGTGCCATCAGGTTGGACAGGGGGCCCTACGAGCAGTACTTC. Translated, it gives CAIRLDRGPYEQYF.